One sample yielded the 30 T cell receptor beta chains listed below, sequenced in a study of T-cell memory formation after mild COVID-19 (dated by TCRdb to the early 2020s). Library preparation employed 5' RACE. Sequencing relied on an Illumina NovaSeq 6000. The public reads were quality trimmed at Q25 with fastp and then assembled into clones with MiXCR by TCRdb, keeping productive beta chains. When rows share a CDR3 protein, they turn into one entry using the most common DNA and genes. In this sample the table shows 360,000 or so distinct CDR3 sequences, around 28% of which occur a single time. The ten largest clonotypes hold roughly 14% of the sample. Sequencing was performed on PBMCs or a T cell subset sorted from them (not recorded which). These receptors all come from an adult woman who had mild COVID-19 (a few samples of this study predate the infection). The sample titles of this study are shuffled in the database, so cell type and time point are left out; the donor was told from shared clones.

This clonotype has only a few counts. The chain employs TRBV7-8 and TRBJ2-2; a weak D match, TRBD2 (6 bases). With 5 bases removed from V and 4 bases from J, the gap between germline ends came to 14 bases. The CDR3 contains 15 residues. Germline CDR1 reads SGHVS; CDR2 reads FQNEAQ. For the CDR3, the DNA is TGTGCCAGCAGCCCCGCCGCCGGGGGCACCGGGGAGCTGTTTTTT. Amino acid sequence: CASSPAAGGTGELFF.

J is TRBJ2-3 and V is TRBV7-3; 7 nucleotides align to TRBD1. The CDR3 is made up of 15 amino acids. Germline assignment: CDR1 SGHTA and CDR2 FQGTGA. The junction had 6 bases not matched to a gene; V was cut back by 1 base and J by 5 bases. The CDR3 region has the DNA TGTGCCAGCAGCTTAAACCCGGACAGGATAGATACGCAGTATTTT. This encodes CASSLNPDRIDTQYF. Filled out from reference TRBV7-3 and TRBJ2-3, the complete variable domain reads GAGVSQTPSNKVTEKGKYVELRCDPISGHTALYWYRQSLGQGPEFLIYFQGTGAADDSGLPNDRFFAVRPEGSVSTLKIQRTERGDSAVYLCASSLNPDRIDTQYFGPGTRLTVL.

The table lists this clonotype with a few counts. The gene calls are TRBV30 and TRBJ2-7; D remains ambiguous. V lost 0 bases and J 3 bases, leaving 12 bases between the germline ends. This CDR3 has 14 residues. Germline CDR1 reads GTSNPN; CDR2 reads SVGIG (reference sequence). The CDR3 DNA reads as TGTGCCTGGAGTGTAGTCGGGCTCGGCTACGAGCAGTACTTC. It is translated as CAWSVVGLGYEQYF.

The chain is built from TRBV15 and TRBJ2-3; D is unresolved. From germline, CDR1 is LNHNV and CDR2 YYDKDF (reference sequence). V dropped 1 base and J dropped 7 bases, with 6 bases sitting between them. This CDR3 spans 12 amino acids. The CDR3 loop reads CATSRAENTQYF. The CDR3 DNA is TGTGCCACCAGCAGAGCGGAGAATACGCAGTATTTT.

The chain uses TRBV6-2 or TRBV6-3 and TRBJ1-1, with no clear D. CDR1 and CDR2 from the germline V gene are MNHEY and SVGEGT. The V end lost 1 base, the J end lost 8 bases, and 5 bases lay between the germline ends. The CDR3 totals 11 residues. CDR3 coding DNA: TGTGCCAGCAGTTACTTGCGGGAAGCTTTCTTT. This codes for CASSYLREAFF.

The chain has TRBV29-1 and TRBJ1-1, with D unclear. The V end was cut by 2 bases, the J end by 4 bases, with 2 bases between. The CDR3 extends over 10 amino acids. The V gene's germline CDR1 is SQVTM and CDR2 ANQGSEA. The CDR3 spells CSVESTEAFF. In DNA, the CDR3 is TGCAGCGTTGAATCCACTGAAGCTTTCTTT.

V usage is TRBV29-1 and J usage is TRBJ1-1, with a tentative D call TRBD1 (6 bases). Looked up from germline, CDR1 is SQVTM and CDR2 is ANQGSEA. V lost 4 bases to trimming and J lost 3 bases, with 12 bases between them. This CDR3 has 13 amino acids. The chain's CDR3 is CSVVRGADTEAFF. DNA for the CDR3: TGCAGCGTTGTCCGGGGGGCGGACACTGAAGCTTTCTTT.

CDR3 sequence: CAWSKGIGELFF. CDR3 sequence (DNA): TGTGCCTGGAGTAAGGGAATCGGGGAGCTGTTTTTT. This chain connects TRBV30 to TRBJ2-2; D call uncertain. Germline CDR1 GTSNPN, CDR2 SVGIG (reference sequence). CDR3 length: 12 amino acids. V shed 2 bases and J shed 7 bases, with 8 bases lying between them.

This clonotype occurred a few times. The rearrangement links TRBV12-3 or TRBV12-4 to TRBJ1-1; TRBD1 agrees at 7 bases. V was clipped by 6 bases and J by 0 bases; unmatched bases: 10. The CDR3 consists of 16 residues. CDR3 sequence reads: CASSPRTGILNTEAFF. In DNA, the CDR3 is TGTGCCAGCAGCCCTCGGACAGGAATATTGAACACTGAAGCTTTCTTT.

This clonotype was seen a few times. The genes are TRBV27 and TRBJ2-7; D gene ambiguous. V lost 2 bases to trimming and J lost 3 bases, with 8 bases between them. The CDR3 loop spans 13 amino acids. From germline, CDR1 is MNHEY and CDR2 SMNVEV (reference sequence). CDR3 sequence reads: CASSLINNYEQYF. In nucleotides, the CDR3 is TGTGCCAGCAGTTTAATCAACAACTACGAGCAGTACTTC.

The gene calls are TRBV5-1 and TRBJ2-1, with 10 bases fitting TRBD2. The V and J ends lost 4 bases and 8 bases, in that order; junction bases with no gene match: 9. Germline V CDR1 and CDR2: SGHRS, YFSETQ. This CDR3 contains 15 residues. CDR3 region: CASSRTSGPLDEQFF. The CDR3 region has the DNA TGCGCCAGCAGCCGGACTAGCGGCCCGCTGGATGAGCAGTTCTTC.

This clonotype came up a few times. The V and J genes are TRBV15 and TRBJ2-1; possible D gene TRBD2, 5 bases. V lost 0 bases and J 10 bases, leaving 10 bases between the germline ends. The germline V gene encodes CDR1 LNHNV and CDR2 YYDKDF (reference sequence). CDR3 length: 13 amino acids. The CDR3 protein is CATSREVAPEQFF. Written as DNA, the CDR3 is TGTGCCACCAGCAGAGAGGTAGCGCCAGAGCAGTTCTTC.

This clonotype showed up just a few times. The chain has TRBV7-9 and TRBJ1-1, with D unresolved. V lost 1 base, J lost 1 base, and 19 bases lay in between. The CDR3 loop spans 18 amino acids. Germline V gives CDR1 SEHNR, CDR2 FQNEAQ (reference sequence). This CDR3 reads CASSLGKNTGPKNTEAFF. For the CDR3, the DNA is TGTGCCAGCAGCTTAGGTAAGAACACCGGGCCCAAGAACACTGAAGCTTTCTTT. Filled out from reference TRBV7-9 and TRBJ1-1, the complete variable domain reads DTGVSQNPRHKITKRGQNVTFRCDPISEHNRLYWYRQTLGQGPEFLTYFQNEAQLEKSRLLSDRFSAERPKGSFSTLEIQRTEQGDSAMYLCASSLGKNTGPKNTEAFFGQGTRLTVV.

This rearrangement joins TRBV6-1 to TRBJ1-1, with D hard to call. The germline gives CDR1 MNHNS, CDR2 SASEGT. V shed 1 base and J shed 0 bases, with 9 bases lying between them. The CDR3 contains 15 residues. CDR3 sequence: CASSEGPHMNTEAFF. CDR3 sequence (DNA): TGTGCCAGCAGTGAAGGACCCCACATGAACACTGAAGCTTTCTTT.

J is TRBJ2-7 and V is TRBV5-1, with D possibly TRBD2 on 5 matching bases. The CDR3 sequence is 18 residues long. Germline V gives CDR1 SGHRS, CDR2 YFSETQ. V gave up 0 bases and J gave up 1 base, with 20 bases separating them. The CDR3 spells CASSLGPTGSLVSYEQYF. In DNA, the CDR3 is TGCGCCAGCAGCTTGGGACCCACGGGGAGTCTGGTTTCCTACGAGCAGTACTTC. Full variable domain (outside the CDR3, taken from reference TRBV5-1 and TRBJ2-7): KAGVTQTPRYLIKTRGQQVTLSCSPISGHRSVSWYQQTPGQGLQFLFEYFSETQRNKGNFPGRFSGRQFSNSRSEMNVSTLELGDSALYLCASSLGPTGSLVSYEQYFGPGTRLTVT.

V gene TRBV7-3 combines with J gene TRBJ2-1; 7 bases line up with TRBD1. Germline V CDR1 and CDR2: SGHTA, FQGTGA. The V and J ends lost 4 bases and 4 bases, in that order; junction bases with no gene match: 1. The CDR3 has 13 residues. CDR3 sequence (DNA): TGTGCCAGCAGCTCGGGACAGTACAATGAGCAGTTCTTC. Translated: CASSSGQYNEQFF.

The table lists this clonotype with a few counts. This chain uses TRBV7-3 with TRBJ1-5; D might be TRBD1 (5 bases). The V end lost 5 bases, the J end lost 3 bases, and 14 bases lay between the germline ends. The CDR3 covers 15 residues. Germline V gives CDR1 SGHTA, CDR2 FQGTGA. The CDR3 DNA sequence: TGTGCCAGCAGCCAGGACGGGGCGACCAATCAGCCCCAGCATTTT. It is translated as CASSQDGATNQPQHF.

This clonotype showed up just a few times. The chain has TRBV29-1 and TRBJ1-1; D possibly corresponds to TRBD1 (5 bases). Between the trimmed V and J ends, which lost 4 bases and 5 bases, there was a span of 17 bases. The CDR3 length is 14 residues. Germline-derived CDR1 and CDR2 are SQVTM and ANQGSEA. DNA for the CDR3: TGCAGCGTTGTTTCCAGGGCTGCCTGGACTGAAGCTTTCTTT. This translates into CSVVSRAAWTEAFF.

There are a few counts of this clonotype. The chain joins TRBV4-3 to TRBJ2-5; D is perhaps TRBD2 (5 bases). Germline CDR1 and CDR2: LGHNA and YSLEER. Trimming shortened V by 0 bases and J by 2 bases, and 10 bases separated the two germline ends. CDR3 length: 15 residues. The CDR3 protein is CASSQDWRPQETQYF. The CDR3 DNA sequence: TGCGCCAGCAGCCAAGATTGGAGGCCACAAGAGACCCAGTACTTC.

V and J are TRBV12-3 or TRBV12-4 and TRBJ2-5; 7 bases align to TRBD2. The length of the CDR3 is 15 residues. Trimming removed 6 bases from V and 4 bases from J; junction bases left unmatched: 11. The CDR3 coding sequence is TGTGCCAGCAGAAAAAGCGGGAACATTGGAGAGACCCAGTACTTC. Translation: CASRKSGNIGETQYF.

J is TRBJ2-7 and V is TRBV20-1, with 7 bases identical to TRBD1. Germline values: CDR1 DFQATT, CDR2 SNEGSKA (reference sequence). The V and J ends lost 3 bases and 1 base, in that order; junction bases with no gene match: 9. The CDR3 has 15 residues. CDR3 coding DNA: TGCAGTGCTAGGGGGCCGGGACAGATGTCCTACGAGCAGTACTTC. This encodes CSARGPGQMSYEQYF.

The chain recombines TRBV6-5 with TRBJ2-5; D perhaps matches TRBD2 (6 bases). Trimming stripped 6 bases from V and 2 bases from J, with 10 bases between. Germline CDR1 is MNHEY and CDR2 is SVGAGI. CDR3 size: 13 residues. The chain's CDR3 is CASSPLAQETQYF. The CDR3 DNA reads TGTGCCAGCAGCCCTCTAGCGCAAGAGACCCAGTACTTC.

In its sample, this clonotype was seen a few times. The rearrangement links TRBV6-2 or TRBV6-3 to TRBJ1-5; D unresolved. Trimming pared 5 bases from V and 0 bases from J, leaving 11 bases between. The CDR3 covers 15 residues. The germline V gene encodes CDR1 MNHEY and CDR2 SVGEGT. The CDR3 loop reads CASSVHRYSNQPQHF. CDR3 sequence (DNA): TGTGCCAGCAGTGTACACAGATATAGCAATCAGCCCCAGCATTTT.

This clonotype was found a few times. J is TRBJ2-7 and V is TRBV10-3; TRBD1 might be the D (6 bases). The CDR3 is 13 residues long. Deletions cut 5 bases from V and 3 bases from J, with 11 bases between. Germline CDR1 reads ENHRY; CDR2 reads SYGVKD. Here the CDR3 DNA reads TGTGCCATCAGTTCGGACAGTATCTACGAGCAGTACTTC. Translating gives CAISSDSIYEQYF.

The V call is TRBV11-2, the J call TRBJ2-1; D call uncertain. The CDR3 has 14 amino acids. CDR1 SGHAT and CDR2 FQNNGV come from the germline V gene. With 5 bases removed from V and 6 bases from J, the gap between germline ends came to 14 bases. The CDR3 here is CASSARIRLNEQFF. In DNA, the CDR3 is TGTGCCAGCAGCGCCCGCATCCGACTCAATGAGCAGTTCTTC.

The genes are TRBV7-3 and TRBJ2-5; 7 nucleotides match TRBD1. The CDR3 consists of 14 residues. CDR1 and CDR2 (germline): SGHTA, FQGTGA. The junction had 7 bases not matched to a gene; V was cut back by 4 bases and J by 5 bases. For the CDR3, the DNA is TGTGCCAGCAGCTCAACCGGGACAGCGGAGACCCAGTACTTC. Translating it yields CASSSTGTAETQYF.

The V call is TRBV9, the J call TRBJ2-5; D is possibly TRBD1 (6 bases). Trimming stripped 0 bases from V and 5 bases from J, with 17 bases between. This CDR3 spans 16 amino acids. The germline V gene has CDR1 SGDLS and CDR2 YYNGEE. Here the CDR3 DNA reads TGTGCCAGCAGCGTAGGACCTACGATGAGGGGGGAGACCCAGTACTTC. Its translation is CASSVGPTMRGETQYF. Together with reference TRBV9 and TRBJ2-5, the CDR3 gives the full variable domain: DSGVTQTPKHLITATGQRVTLRCSPRSGDLSVYWYQQSLDQGLQFLIQYYNGEERAKGNILERFSAQQFPDLHSELNLSSLELGDSALYFCASSVGPTMRGETQYFGPGTRLLVL.

In DNA form, the CDR3 reads TGCGCCAGCAGCTTAGCGGTCTCGGGCACGGATGAGCAGTTCTTC. Translating it yields CASSLAVSGTDEQFF. The genes are TRBV5-1 and TRBJ2-1, with D possibly TRBD2 on 5 matching bases. The CDR3 covers 15 residues. Germline CDR1 SGHRS, CDR2 YFSETQ. Trimming took off 2 bases at V and 8 bases at J, with 17 bases between the two ends.

A few counts support this clonotype. The genes are TRBV5-1 and TRBJ2-3; the D is unclear. CDR1 is SGHRS and CDR2 is YFSETQ in the germline V gene. Trimming took 0 bases from V and 0 from J, leaving 5 bases between them. The CDR3 has 14 residues. The CDR3 loop reads CASSLAESTDTQYF. The CDR3 region has the DNA TGCGCCAGCAGCTTGGCGGAAAGCACAGATACGCAGTATTTT.

The chain joins TRBV29-1 to TRBJ1-2; D is ambiguous. V lost 7 bases to trimming and J lost 4 bases, with 13 bases between them. The length of the CDR3 is 12 residues. Germline assignment: CDR1 SQVTM and CDR2 ANQGSEA. CDR3 in amino acids: CSALTQSYGYTF. In nucleotides, the CDR3 is TGCAGCGCCCTGACACAGAGCTATGGCTACACCTTC.